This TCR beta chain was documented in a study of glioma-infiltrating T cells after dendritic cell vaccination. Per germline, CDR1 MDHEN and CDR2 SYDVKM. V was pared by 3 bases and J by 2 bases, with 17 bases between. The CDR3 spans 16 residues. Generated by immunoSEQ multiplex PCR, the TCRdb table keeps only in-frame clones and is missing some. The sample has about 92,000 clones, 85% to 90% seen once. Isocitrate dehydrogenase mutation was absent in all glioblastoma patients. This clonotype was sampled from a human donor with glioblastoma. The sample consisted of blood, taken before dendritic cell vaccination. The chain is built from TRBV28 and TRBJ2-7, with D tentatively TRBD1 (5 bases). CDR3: CASSFEAGPKPYEQYF. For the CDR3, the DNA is TGTGCCAGCAGTTTCGAAGCAGGGCCAAAACCCTACGAGCAGTACTTC.